Only one count was recorded for the clone carrying this T cell receptor gamma chain. Antigen specificity is unknown. This specimen belongs to a study of intestinal T cells in coeliac disease. The TRG library came from about 0.2 ug of biopsy DNA amplified with LymphoTrack primers. TCRdb reprocessed the multiplex PCR reads through CATT. The sample records around 380 gamma-chain clones, around 43% being singletons. Notes on the study in general: Using TRD kmers, classification was 22 of 22 correct; leave-one-out accuracy reportedly about 93%. PCR duplicates were indistinguishable from repeated CDR3 amino acid sequences.

For each case, the template was genomic DNA from ten 5-µm formalin-fixed paraffin-embedded scrolls. The receptor was derived from a human donor who served as a control with a normal duodenal biopsy, not a healthy volunteer. Input material: a duodenal biopsy.

This CDR3 reads CATVKNNYLNYYKKLF. CDR3 nucleotide sequence: TGTGCCACCGTAAAGAACAATTACTTGAATTATTATAAGAAACTCTTT. The chain carries TRGV4 and TRGJ1 or TRGJ2. The germline CDR1 and CDR2 sequences are EGSTGY and YDSYTSSV. The CDR3 consists of 16 residues. The V segment lost 9 bases and the J segment 0 bases; nucleotides outside the gene matches: 17.